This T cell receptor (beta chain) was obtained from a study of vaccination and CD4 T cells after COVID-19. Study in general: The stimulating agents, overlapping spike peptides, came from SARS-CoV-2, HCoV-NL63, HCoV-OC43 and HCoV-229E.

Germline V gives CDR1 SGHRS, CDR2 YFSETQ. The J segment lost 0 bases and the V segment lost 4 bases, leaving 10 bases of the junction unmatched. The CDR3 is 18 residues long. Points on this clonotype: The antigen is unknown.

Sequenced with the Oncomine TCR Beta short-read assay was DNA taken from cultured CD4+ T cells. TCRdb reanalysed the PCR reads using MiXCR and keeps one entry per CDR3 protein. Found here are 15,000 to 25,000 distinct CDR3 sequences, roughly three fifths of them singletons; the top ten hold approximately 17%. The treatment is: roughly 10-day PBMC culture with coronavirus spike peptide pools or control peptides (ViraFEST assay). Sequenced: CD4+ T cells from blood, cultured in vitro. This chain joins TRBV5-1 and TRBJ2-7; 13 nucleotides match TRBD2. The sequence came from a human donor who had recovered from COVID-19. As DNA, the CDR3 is TGCGCCAGCAGCCCCGGACTAGCGGGAGTTCTTAGCTCCTACGAGCAGTACTTC. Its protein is CASSPGLAGVLSSYEQYF.